Listed below are T cell receptor beta chains from one sample, sequenced in a study of cytomegalovirus exposure and HLA in healthy donors. Produced via immunoSEQ multiplex PCR; TCRdb's table is partial and in-frame only. The repertoire has more than 85,000 clones, roughly 90% of them found once; the top ten carry 2% to 2.5%. The sequencing input was PBMCs. All receptors derive from a woman between 18 and 30 years old in good health and CMV-seronegative. The CDR3 runs from the conserved cysteine through the conserved F or W. Each record gives: CDR3 protein, CDR3 DNA, clone size, D gene, V gene, J gene. D genes are given only for firm matches. Size is omitted from some rows. Given values are once, few, many or a class for expanded clones.

CDR3aa: CASSLDRTSGGVYEQYF
CDR3nt: TGCGCCAGCAGCTTGGATAGGACTAGCGGGGGGGTCTACGAGCAGTACTTC
abundance: -
d_gene: TRBD2
v_gene: TRBV5-1
j_gene: TRBJ2-7

CDR3aa: CASRAPGANVLTF
CDR3nt: TGTGCCAGCAGGGCCCCTGGGGCCAACGTCCTGACTTTC
abundance: -
d_gene: -
v_gene: TRBV6-5
j_gene: TRBJ2-6

CDR3aa: CASSPDRALGYTF
CDR3nt: TGTGCCAGCTCACCCGACAGGGCTTTAGGCTACACCTTC
abundance: -
d_gene: TRBD1
v_gene: TRBV18
j_gene: TRBJ1-2

CDR3aa: CASSLELAATYEQYF
CDR3nt: TGCGCCAGCAGCTTGGAGCTAGCGGCTACCTACGAGCAGTACTTC
abundance: -
d_gene: TRBD2
v_gene: TRBV5-1
j_gene: TRBJ2-7

CDR3aa: CAWRGFQSFLRGEQFF
CDR3nt: TGTGCCTGGAGGGGCTTTCAAAGTTTCCTCCGGGGGGAGCAGTTCTTC
abundance: -
d_gene: -
v_gene: TRBV30
j_gene: TRBJ2-1

CDR3aa: CASSDPSGRAYNEQFF
CDR3nt: TGTGCCAGCAGCGATCCTAGCGGGAGGGCCTACAATGAGCAGTTCTTC
abundance: -
d_gene: TRBD2
v_gene: TRBV5-6
j_gene: TRBJ2-1

CDR3aa: CSGRDRVRAETQYF
CDR3nt: TGCAGCGGTAGGGACAGGGTGAGAGCGGAGACCCAGTACTTC
abundance: -
d_gene: TRBD1
v_gene: TRBV29-1
j_gene: TRBJ2-5

CDR3aa: CASSPHRGQGETQYF
CDR3nt: TGTGCCAGCAGCCCTCATAGGGGACAGGGAGAGACCCAGTACTTC
abundance: -
d_gene: TRBD1
v_gene: TRBV25-1
j_gene: TRBJ2-5

CDR3aa: CASSLNRDSLSVF
CDR3nt: TGTGCCAGCAGCCTGAACCGGGACTCCCTATCCGTTTTT
abundance: -
d_gene: -
v_gene: TRBV9
j_gene: TRBJ2-3

CDR3aa: CASSYSGSPNYGYTF
CDR3nt: TGTGCCAGCAGTTACTCGGGGAGTCCTAACTATGGCTACACCTTC
abundance: once
d_gene: -
v_gene: TRBV6-5
j_gene: TRBJ1-2

CDR3aa: CASSPGVLQETQYF
CDR3nt: TGTGCCAGCAGCCCTGGAGTACTCCAAGAGACCCAGTACTTC
abundance: few
d_gene: -
v_gene: TRBV5-4
j_gene: TRBJ2-5

CDR3aa: CASSTRTGGGTDTQYF
CDR3nt: TGTGCCAGTAGTACACGGACAGGGGGTGGCACAGATACGCAGTATTTT
abundance: -
d_gene: TRBD1
v_gene: TRBV19
j_gene: TRBJ2-3

CDR3aa: CASSPRLAHVAPQETQYF
CDR3nt: TGTGCCAGCAGCCCCAGACTAGCGCACGTCGCCCCACAAGAGACCCAGTACTTC
abundance: few
d_gene: TRBD2
v_gene: TRBV7-2
j_gene: TRBJ2-5

CDR3aa: CASSRTVSYEQYF
CDR3nt: TGTGCCAGCAGCCGGACAGTCTCCTACGAGCAGTACTTC
abundance: -
d_gene: -
v_gene: TRBV7-9
j_gene: TRBJ2-7

CDR3aa: CASSLTGQHQETQYF
CDR3nt: TGTGCCAGCAGCTTGACTGGACAGCATCAAGAGACCCAGTACTTC
abundance: -
d_gene: -
v_gene: TRBV7-9
j_gene: TRBJ2-5

CDR3aa: CASSQSPGKNTEAFF
CDR3nt: TGCGCCAGCAGTCAATCCCCAGGAAAGAACACTGAAGCTTTCTTT
abundance: -
d_gene: -
v_gene: TRBV23-1
j_gene: TRBJ1-1

CDR3aa: CASVAQGGEKLFF
CDR3nt: TGTGCCAGCGTAGCCCAGGGGGGTGAAAAACTGTTTTTT
abundance: -
d_gene: TRBD1
v_gene: TRBV7-9
j_gene: TRBJ1-4

CDR3aa: CASSPLGQTTNYGYTF
CDR3nt: TGTGCCAGCAGCCCACTTGGGCAGACGACTAACTATGGCTACACCTTC
abundance: -
d_gene: -
v_gene: TRBV7-8
j_gene: TRBJ1-2

CDR3aa: CASTDRVSEKLFF
CDR3nt: TGTGCCAGCACCGACAGGGTTTCAGAAAAACTGTTTTTT
abundance: -
d_gene: TRBD1
v_gene: TRBV2
j_gene: TRBJ1-4

CDR3aa: CAWRLAGSYEQYF
CDR3nt: TGTGCCTGGAGACTAGCGGGTTCCTACGAGCAGTACTTC
abundance: -
d_gene: TRBD2
v_gene: TRBV30
j_gene: TRBJ2-7

CDR3aa: CASSYGGNTEAFF
CDR3nt: TGTGCCAGCAGTTACGGCGGGAACACTGAAGCTTTCTTT
abundance: -
d_gene: -
v_gene: TRBV6-6
j_gene: TRBJ1-1

CDR3aa: CASSLNRVTAEAFF
CDR3nt: TGTGCCAGCAGCTTGAACAGGGTTACCGCTGAAGCTTTCTTT
abundance: -
d_gene: -
v_gene: TRBV11-2
j_gene: TRBJ1-1

CDR3aa: CASSGFPGRQGTYEQYF
CDR3nt: TGTGCCAGCAGTGGCTTCCCTGGTCGGCAGGGGACCTACGAGCAGTACTTC
abundance: -
d_gene: -
v_gene: TRBV25-1
j_gene: TRBJ2-7

CDR3aa: CASSSRTLAGYPKNIQYF
CDR3nt: TGTGCCAGCAGCTCTAGGACACTAGCGGGATACCCAAAAAACATTCAGTACTTC
abundance: -
d_gene: TRBD2
v_gene: TRBV7-2
j_gene: TRBJ2-4

CDR3aa: CSVEGQVTDTQYF
CDR3nt: TGCAGCGTTGAAGGACAGGTCACAGATACGCAGTATTTT
abundance: -
d_gene: -
v_gene: TRBV29-1
j_gene: TRBJ2-3

CDR3aa: CASNSRGSEQFF
CDR3nt: TGTGCCAGTAATAGTAGGGGAAGTGAGCAGTTCTTC
abundance: -
d_gene: -
v_gene: TRBV19
j_gene: TRBJ2-1

CDR3aa: CASSYSGGSGTEQYF
CDR3nt: TGTGCCAGCAGTTACTCGGGGGGGAGCGGGACCGAGCAGTACTTC
abundance: many
d_gene: TRBD2
v_gene: TRBV6-6
j_gene: TRBJ2-7

CDR3aa: CASSVPGQGGQFF
CDR3nt: TGTGCCAGCAGTGTCCCGGGACAGGGCGGGCAGTTCTTC
abundance: -
d_gene: TRBD1
v_gene: TRBV27
j_gene: TRBJ2-1

CDR3aa: CSVDVRGLADTQYF
CDR3nt: TGCAGCGTTGATGTCAGGGGGCTGGCAGATACGCAGTATTTT
abundance: -
d_gene: TRBD1
v_gene: TRBV29-1
j_gene: TRBJ2-3

CDR3aa: CASSYSRFASNEQFF
CDR3nt: TGTGCCAGCAGTTACAGCCGCTTCGCGAGCAATGAGCAGTTCTTC
abundance: -
d_gene: -
v_gene: TRBV6-5
j_gene: TRBJ2-1

CDR3aa: CASSKPGGDRPYEQYF
CDR3nt: TGTGCCAGCAGCAAGCCCGGTGGGGACAGGCCGTACGAGCAGTACTTC
abundance: -
d_gene: TRBD1
v_gene: TRBV13
j_gene: TRBJ2-7

CDR3aa: CASGTGESFGEAFF
CDR3nt: TGTGCCAGTGGGACAGGGGAAAGTTTTGGTGAAGCTTTCTTT
abundance: -
d_gene: TRBD1
v_gene: TRBV19
j_gene: TRBJ1-1

CDR3aa: CASSKLGLSHSTQYF
CDR3nt: TGTGCCAGCAGTAAACTGGGACTGTCCCATAGTACGCAGTATTTT
abundance: -
d_gene: -
v_gene: TRBV7-9
j_gene: TRBJ2-3

CDR3aa: CASSLLAGVSADTQYF
CDR3nt: TGCGCCAGCAGCCTTCTAGCGGGGGTCTCGGCAGATACGCAGTATTTT
abundance: -
d_gene: TRBD2
v_gene: TRBV4-1
j_gene: TRBJ2-3

CDR3aa: CASSSRWTGQGSYEQYF
CDR3nt: TGTGCCAGCAGCTCACGGTGGACAGGGCAAGGCTCCTACGAGCAGTACTTC
abundance: -
d_gene: TRBD1
v_gene: TRBV7-9
j_gene: TRBJ2-7

CDR3aa: CASSMGGQVGSPLHF
CDR3nt: TGTGCCAGCAGCATGGGGGGACAGGTTGGCTCACCCCTCCACTTT
abundance: -
d_gene: TRBD1
v_gene: TRBV5-4
j_gene: TRBJ1-6

CDR3aa: CSVDAGWAVGYTF
CDR3nt: TGCAGCGTTGACGCGGGGTGGGCGGTTGGCTACACCTTC
abundance: -
d_gene: -
v_gene: TRBV29-1
j_gene: TRBJ1-2

CDR3aa: CSVGTGETQYF
CDR3nt: TGCAGCGTTGGGACAGGGGAGACCCAGTACTTC
abundance: -
d_gene: TRBD1
v_gene: TRBV29-1
j_gene: TRBJ2-5

CDR3aa: CASSPSPPSEQFF
CDR3nt: TGTGCCAGCAGTCCTAGCCCACCCTCGGAGCAGTTCTTC
abundance: few
d_gene: -
v_gene: TRBV6-4
j_gene: TRBJ2-1

CDR3aa: CASSYESSGNYEQYF
CDR3nt: TGTGCCAGCTCCTACGAAAGCTCGGGGAACTACGAGCAGTACTTC
abundance: -
d_gene: -
v_gene: TRBV7-9
j_gene: TRBJ2-7

CDR3aa: CASSEYGGSETQYF
CDR3nt: TGTGCCAGCAGTGAATATGGGGGGAGTGAGACCCAGTACTTC
abundance: -
d_gene: -
v_gene: TRBV25-1
j_gene: TRBJ2-5

CDR3aa: CASSSPGGTGGPNTQYF
CDR3nt: TGTGCCAGCAGTTCCCCCGGTGGGACGGGGGGGCCCAATACGCAGTATTTT
abundance: -
d_gene: TRBD2
v_gene: TRBV27
j_gene: TRBJ2-3

CDR3aa: CASSSELADTGELFF
CDR3nt: TGTGCCAGCAGCTCCGAACTAGCGGACACCGGGGAGCTGTTTTTT
abundance: once
d_gene: TRBD2
v_gene: TRBV11-1
j_gene: TRBJ2-2

CDR3aa: CASSHGTGGSTEAFF
CDR3nt: TGTGCCAGCAGCCACGGGACAGGGGGGAGTACTGAAGCTTTCTTT
abundance: -
d_gene: TRBD1
v_gene: TRBV7-3
j_gene: TRBJ1-1

CDR3aa: CASSVGTGRQHTDTQYF
CDR3nt: TGTGCCAGCAGCGTAGGGACAGGAAGGCAACACACAGATACGCAGTATTTT
abundance: -
d_gene: TRBD1
v_gene: TRBV9
j_gene: TRBJ2-3

CDR3aa: CASSQAAPGSEQYF
CDR3nt: TGTGCCAGCAGCCAAGCCGCACCAGGGTCCGAGCAGTACTTC
abundance: -
d_gene: -
v_gene: TRBV4-2
j_gene: TRBJ2-7

CDR3aa: CASSHLQGSNQPQHF
CDR3nt: TGCGCCAGCAGCCATTTACAGGGAAGCAATCAGCCCCAGCATTTT
abundance: -
d_gene: -
v_gene: TRBV4-1
j_gene: TRBJ1-5

CDR3aa: CASSAGGRDTQYF
CDR3nt: TGTGCCAGCAGCGCCGGCGGGAGAGATACGCAGTATTTT
abundance: -
d_gene: TRBD2
v_gene: TRBV5-8
j_gene: TRBJ2-3

CDR3aa: CASSLSRGVIYNEQFF
CDR3nt: TGTGCCAGCAGCTTATCTCGCGGGGTAATTTACAATGAGCAGTTCTTC
abundance: -
d_gene: -
v_gene: TRBV7-8
j_gene: TRBJ2-1

CDR3aa: CASSQSPTYSNQPQHF
CDR3nt: TGCGCCAGCAGCCAAAGTCCTACCTATAGCAATCAGCCCCAGCATTTT
abundance: few
d_gene: -
v_gene: TRBV4-3
j_gene: TRBJ1-5

CDR3aa: CASSLRIPTGGLETQYF
CDR3nt: TGTGCCAGCAGTTTACGAATTCCTACAGGGGGCCTAGAGACCCAGTACTTC
abundance: -
d_gene: TRBD1
v_gene: TRBV27
j_gene: TRBJ2-5

CDR3aa: CASSLGGSGGLSYEQYF
CDR3nt: TGTGCCAGCAGCTTAGGGGGCTCGGGGGGGCTCTCCTACGAGCAGTACTTC
abundance: -
d_gene: TRBD2
v_gene: TRBV7-8
j_gene: TRBJ2-7

CDR3aa: CASSKSPPGQGKGCEETQYF
CDR3nt: TGTGCCAGCAGCAAATCGCCTCCGGGACAGGGGAAGGGGTGCGAAGAGACCCAGTACTTC
abundance: -
d_gene: -
v_gene: TRBV21-1
j_gene: TRBJ2-5

CDR3aa: CASSEDRGAHTGELFF
CDR3nt: TGTGCCAGCAGTGAAGACAGGGGGGCCCACACCGGGGAGCTGTTTTTT
abundance: -
d_gene: TRBD1
v_gene: TRBV2
j_gene: TRBJ2-2

CDR3aa: CASSPGTVDGYTF
CDR3nt: TGTGCCAGCAGCCCTGGGACAGTAGATGGCTACACCTTC
abundance: once
d_gene: TRBD1
v_gene: TRBV4-2
j_gene: TRBJ1-2

CDR3aa: CASSVMASNEQFF
CDR3nt: TGTGCCAGCAGCGTAATGGCCTCCAATGAGCAGTTCTTC
abundance: once
d_gene: -
v_gene: TRBV9
j_gene: TRBJ2-1

CDR3aa: CASRRRRGNEQFF
CDR3nt: TGTGCCAGCCGCCGTAGGCGGGGGAATGAGCAGTTCTTC
abundance: -
d_gene: TRBD2
v_gene: TRBV28
j_gene: TRBJ2-1

CDR3aa: CASSYGGGNTDTQYF
CDR3nt: TGCGCCAGCAGCTACGGGGGGGGGAACACAGATACGCAGTATTTT
abundance: -
d_gene: TRBD2
v_gene: TRBV4-3
j_gene: TRBJ2-3

CDR3aa: CASSYGGSGANVLTF
CDR3nt: TGTGCCAGCAGCTATGGGGGGTCTGGGGCCAACGTCCTGACTTTC
abundance: -
d_gene: -
v_gene: TRBV7-9
j_gene: TRBJ2-6

CDR3aa: CASSSNPARGDEQFF
CDR3nt: TGTGCCAGCAGCTCAAATCCCGCCAGGGGCGATGAGCAGTTCTTC
abundance: -
d_gene: -
v_gene: TRBV7-3
j_gene: TRBJ2-1